What follows are 10 T cell receptor beta chains derived from one specimen sequenced in a study of blood T cell repertoires in COVID-19 (TCRdb year 2020). Library prep was done by the immunoSEQ multiplex PCR assay. In TCRdb, the immuneACCESS table is reduced to in-frame sequences with V and J assigned. These tables do not hold every clone; where another copy was compared, an unresolved V gene accounts for under half, and the others remain unexplained. The sample table contains about 44,000 clones; only one count was recorded for 80% to 90% of them. The ten most abundant clones make up around 15% of the sample. The specimen sequenced was peripheral blood. These TCRs come from an older man with active COVID-19.

This chain uses TRBV4-3 with TRBJ1-1; the D gene is possibly TRBD1 (5 bases). The CDR3 totals 14 residues. Trimming left V 0 bases short and J 0 bases short, with 5 bases between. CDR1 and CDR2 (germline): LGHNA, YSLEER. CDR3 region: CASSQDRVNTEAFF. DNA for the CDR3: TGCGCCAGCAGCCAAGACAGGGTGAACACTGAAGCTTTCTTT.

V is TRBV6-2 or TRBV6-3 and J is TRBJ1-2; possibly TRBD1 for D (5 bases). This CDR3 spans 14 amino acids. Trimming stripped 5 bases from V and 1 base from J, with 11 bases between. CDR1 and CDR2 from the germline V gene are MNHEY and SVGEGT. Here the CDR3 DNA reads TGTGCCAGCAGTAGAGACGGACATAACTATGGCTACACCTTC. This translates into CASSRDGHNYGYTF.

The CDR3 nucleotides read TGCGCCAGCAGCTTGGAAAACAGGGCGTACTATGGCTACACCTTC. Its protein product is CASSLENRAYYGYTF. The chain is built from TRBV5-1 and TRBJ1-2, with a possible D match to TRBD1 (6 bases). V lost 0 bases and J lost 3, with 12 bases in between. The CDR3 is 15 amino acids. Per germline, CDR1 SGHRS and CDR2 YFSETQ.

This clone has just one count. The rearrangement links TRBV5-1 to TRBJ1-4; D gene unclear. Deletions cut 0 bases from V and 2 bases from J, with 5 bases between. In germline, CDR1 is SGHRS, CDR2 YFSETQ. CDR3 size: 14 residues. The CDR3 sequence: CASSLAQTNEKLFF. CDR3 sequence (DNA): TGCGCCAGCAGCTTGGCCCAGACTAATGAAAAACTGTTTTTT.

V and J are TRBV14 and TRBJ2-5; 14 bases are a match to TRBD2. The CDR3 contains 19 residues. V dropped 0 bases and J dropped 5; count of bases not matched to a gene: 11. Germline CDR1 reads SGHDN; CDR2 reads FVKESK. CDR3: CASSQDSRGLAGGIETQYF. DNA of the CDR3: TGTGCCAGCAGCCAAGATTCCCGCGGACTAGCGGGGGGCATTGAGACCCAGTACTTC.

The genes are TRBV19 and TRBJ1-5, with 9 bases identical to TRBD1. Unmatched junction bases numbered 8, after V lost 5 bases and J lost 0 bases. The germline V gene encodes CDR1 LNHDA and CDR2 SQIVND (reference sequence). The CDR3 sequence is 17 residues long. The CDR3 DNA sequence: TGTGCCAGTAGTGTCGACAGGGGGGGTGGTAGCAATCAGCCCCAGCATTTT. It is translated as CASSVDRGGGSNQPQHF.

The chain joins TRBV23-1 to TRBJ2-2; D is uncertain. Being an ORF, TRBV23-1 has a function that is uncertain. Trimming removed 0 bases at V and 4 bases at J, with 6 bases between. The CDR3 runs 14 residues. The CDR3 loop reads CASSQSRSTGELFF. The CDR3 DNA reads TGCGCCAGCAGTCAATCCCGGAGCACCGGGGAGCTGTTTTTT.

The gene calls are TRBV27 and TRBJ2-7; perhaps TRBD1 as D (5 bases). V gave up 3 bases and J gave up 0 bases, with 9 bases separating them. Germline V gene data show CDR1 as MNHEY and CDR2 as SMNVEV (reference sequence). The CDR3 length is 14 residues. The DNA for the CDR3 is TGTGCCAGCAGTTTGTCAGACAGCTCCTACGAGCAGTACTTC. Its translation is CASSLSDSSYEQYF.

In nucleotides, the CDR3 is TGTGCCAGCAGCTCCCTTGGCTACACCTTC. This codes for CASSSLGYTF. The chain uses TRBV6-5 and TRBJ1-2; no firm D call. This CDR3 has 10 residues. The ends were cut back, 6 bases at V and 7 bases at J, with 6 bases in the middle. Germline CDR1 and CDR2: MNHEY and SVGAGI.

This chain connects TRBV6-5 to TRBJ2-3, with no clear D. In germline, CDR1 is MNHEY, CDR2 SVGAGI. The CDR3 loop spans 14 amino acids. V was pared by 2 bases and J by 5 bases, with 11 bases between. The CDR3, as DNA: TGTGCCAGCAGTTACGGATCAGCGCAAGATACGCAGTATTTT. Translating it yields CASSYGSAQDTQYF.